This is a list of T cell receptor beta chains from one sample in a study of CXCR3-negative and CXCR3-positive naive CD8 T cells. One entry per CDR3 protein, without DNA, is what TCRdb gives after re-calling the 5' RACE reads. Reported are about 120,000 distinct CDR3 sequences; the ten largest clones contain about 0.34%. Material for sequencing was naive CXCR3+ CD8+ T cells from blood. The receptors shown here come from a human donor in good health. Some clones in this sample may be carry-over from other donors' samples. The CDR3 runs from the conserved cysteine through the conserved F or W.

V	J	CDR3
TRBV21-1	TRBJ2-3	CASSKDTAGEDTDTQYF
TRBV4-3	TRBJ1-2	CASSQGTYYGYTF
TRBV7-2	TRBJ1-4	CASSLTGIRGDEKLFF
TRBV9	TRBJ2-7	CASSVEDRSYEQYF
TRBV20-1	TRBJ2-7	CSANDGAGYEQYF
TRBV11-2	TRBJ2-1	CASSLAGLAGYNEQFF
TRBV19	TRBJ2-7	CASSMAPSYEQYF
TRBV4-1	TRBJ1-1	CASSQDRTTHTEAFF
TRBV29-1	TRBJ2-4	CSVLDRGDIQYF
TRBV5-1	TRBJ2-5	CASSLTSGGAIETQYF
TRBV3-1	TRBJ2-5	CASSQDKGLDVGGESQYF
TRBV28	TRBJ2-7	CASSLGHNSYEQYF
TRBV6-5	TRBJ2-2	CASSYGTSGLTNTGELFF
TRBV5-1	TRBJ2-4	CASSPWTGEDKNIQYF
TRBV29-1	TRBJ2-7	CSVGTGGYEQYF
TRBV5-1	TRBJ2-1	CASSLGSRDPYHF
TRBV11-2	TRBJ2-2	CASSIIETVNTGELFF
TRBV12-3/TRBV12-4	TRBJ2-5	CASSSGVTYQETQYF
TRBV14	TRBJ2-1	CASSRPGSSSYNEQFF
TRBV7-3	TRBJ2-3	CASSTPGGGGTDTQYF
TRBV12-3/TRBV12-4	TRBJ1-1	CASSFTGYTEAFF
TRBV11-1	TRBJ2-2	CASSPLRGERTGELFF
TRBV7-2	TRBJ2-7	CASSSGQGGGYEQYF
TRBV5-1	TRBJ2-3	CASSFGPDKSRERGDTQYF
TRBV9	TRBJ1-2	CASSARRDSLNYGYTF
TRBV30	TRBJ1-1	CAWSPDGSMNTEAFF
TRBV15	TRBJ2-7	CATSSGIGLSYEQYF
TRBV4-3	TRBJ1-1	CASSQDIDSIAFF
TRBV29-1	TRBJ2-1	CSVVPALSYNEQFF
TRBV7-9	TRBJ2-7	CASSLVLAGVYEQYF
TRBV4-1	TRBJ2-7	CASSQGLGDEQYF
TRBV11-2	TRBJ2-7	CASSWGTPTYEQYF
TRBV5-1	TRBJ2-2	CASSLWRDGLRGTGELFF
TRBV5-1	TRBJ2-1	CASSLDSSYNEQFF
TRBV7-7	TRBJ2-3	CASSSSGTGGTDTQYF
TRBV7-9	TRBJ2-2	CASSLGPLSQRRNTGELFF
TRBV28	TRBJ2-7	CASSLSDSYEQYF
TRBV5-6	TRBJ2-3	CASSLASGGTDTQYF
TRBV28	TRBJ2-7	CASSEGIGASSYEQYF
TRBV5-1	TRBJ2-7	CASSLGTRGGSFEQYF
TRBV20-1	TRBJ2-2	CSARDMGSGELFF
TRBV19	TRBJ2-1	CASTSQGVYNEQFF
TRBV7-3	TRBJ2-5	CASSLNSQETQYF
TRBV7-2	TRBJ1-4	CASSRTGAEEKLFF
TRBV12-3/TRBV12-4	TRBJ1-2	CASFKGTGDEYGYTF
TRBV29-1	TRBJ2-5	CSVESPLTSGGETQYF
TRBV6-1	TRBJ1-1	CASSARGADTEAFF
TRBV3-1	TRBJ2-1	CASSQGPGGGADNEQFF
TRBV7-9	TRBJ1-1	CASSAVKVHTEAFF
TRBV6-5	TRBJ2-1	CASSHSISYNEQFF